A selection of T cell receptor beta chains follows, all from one sample in a study of blood T cells in healthy people across ages. TCRdb analysed the 5' RACE reads with MiXCR anew, one entry per CDR3 protein. The table has 750,000 to 950,000 distinct CDR3 sequences, just under 30% seen once. These data were also reused for a study on T cells of mothers and their children.

The sequenced material came from blood. These receptors were taken from a middle-aged woman in good health. Both conserved end residues are part of each CDR3. The D gene is left open where the match is weak. Some rows mark clone size as missing; the rest say once, few, many or name a class of expanded clone.

j_call v_call clone_size d_call cdr3_nt cdr3_aa
TRBJ1-1 TRBV12-3/TRBV12-4 . . TGTGCCAGCAGTTGGTGGGACCCGGGGAACACTGAAGCTTTCTTT CASSWWDPGNTEAFF
TRBJ1-5 TRBV10-3 few . TGTGCCATCAGGAATGCCAGCAATCAGCCCCAGCATTTT CAIRNASNQPQHF
TRBJ2-2 TRBV15 few TRBD1 TGTGCCACCAGCACAGGGGGAACGCCCACCGGGGAGCTGTTTTTT CATSTGGTPTGELFF
TRBJ1-2 TRBV10-3 many . TGTGCCATCAGTGACGACAGCTATGGCTACACCTTC CAISDDSYGYTF
TRBJ1-1 TRBV29-1 . . TGCAGCGTTGTTTCCGGGACGAGAACTGAAGCTTTCTTT CSVVSGTRTEAFF
TRBJ1-1 TRBV12-3/TRBV12-4 few . TGTGCCAGCAGCCCACCCTTTCAGGGAACTGAAGCTTTCTTT CASSPPFQGTEAFF
TRBJ2-1 TRBV10-3 few . TGTGCCATCAGTGAGTCGGGCGGGGGCGATGAGCAGTTCTTC CAISESGGGDEQFF
TRBJ1-5 TRBV12-3/TRBV12-4 . TRBD1 TGTGCCAGCAGCTCGACAGGGGGCAGTCAGCCCCAGCATTTT CASSSTGGSQPQHF
TRBJ2-4 TRBV20-1 many TRBD1 TGCAGTGCTAGACCTTTACAGGGGGCGATAAACATTCAGTACTTC CSARPLQGAINIQYF
TRBJ1-1 TRBV25-1 . . TGTGCCTGCAGTGAATTAAGTTCCTCGAGGACTGAAGCTTTCTTT CACSELSSSRTEAFF
TRBJ2-7 TRBV20-1 many TRBD1 TGCAGTGCCCCCGACAGGGGCGGATGGGGCTACGAGCAGTACTTC CSAPDRGGWGYEQYF
TRBJ2-7 TRBV5-5 many . TGTGCCAGCAGCTTAGGGACCCTCGTGAGGGACAAAAGCTACGAGCAGTACTTC CASSLGTLVRDKSYEQYF
TRBJ1-2 TRBV4-3 few . TGCGCCAGCAGCCAAGGACTCCAGAACTATGGCTACACCTTC CASSQGLQNYGYTF
TRBJ1-1 TRBV3-1 many . TGTGCCAGCAGCCAAGTTCGTACTGAAGCTTTCTTT CASSQVRTEAFF
TRBJ2-1 TRBV12-3/TRBV12-4 many . TGTGCCAGCAGTTTCGCGGTTATTGAGCAGTTCTTC CASSFAVIEQFF
TRBJ2-7 TRBV7-8 many . TGTGCCAGCAGCTTGGGACTTTCAACAGCCTACGAGCAGTACTTC CASSLGLSTAYEQYF